The 15 T cell receptor beta chains in this list originate from one sample, sequenced in a study of blood T cell repertoires in COVID-19. TCRdb's copy holds only in-frame clones and misses some; the assay was immunoSEQ multiplex PCR. Seen here are tens of thousands of clones, about four fifths observed once, and the top ten hold over 20%. The specimen sequenced was peripheral blood. These receptor sequences come from a man between 65 and 80 years old with acute or convalescent COVID-19.

The V and J genes are TRBV21-1 and TRBJ2-7; the DNA was not compared with TRBD1, the D call given in the table. TRBV21-1 is deemed a pseudogene. The CDR3 is made up of 16 amino acids. The CDR3 sequence is CASSPQVQDRATEQYF. The CDR3 DNA is TGTGCCAGCAGCCCCCAAGTGCAGGACAGGGCTACGGAGCAGTACTTC.

The CDR3 is CASSLLGQSSYEQYF. The CDR3 nucleotides read TGTGCCAGCAGTTTACTGGGACAGTCCTCCTACGAGCAGTACTTC. This chain links TRBV28 with TRBJ2-7; 7 nucleotides line up with TRBD1. Germline CDR1 reads MDHEN; CDR2 reads SYDVKM. With V trimmed by 2 bases and J by 0 bases, 4 bases remained unmatched. The length of the CDR3 is 15 residues.

In this sample, this clone turned up a few times. The chain carries TRBV29-1 and TRBJ2-3; possibly TRBD1 for D (5 bases). V was trimmed by 1 base and J by 3 bases, leaving 8 bases between them. This CDR3 region has 13 residues. CDR1 is SQVTM and CDR2 is ANQGSEA in the germline V gene. CDR3 nucleotides: TGCAGCGTTGAAGGGGGCCGGACAGATACGCAGTATTTT. Translated, it gives CSVEGGRTDTQYF.

The J gene is TRBJ2-7, the V gene TRBV28; TRBD1 agrees at 8 bases. V lost 5 bases to trimming and J lost 4 bases; unmatched junction nucleotides: 7. The CDR3 has 14 amino acids. Germline V CDR1 and CDR2: MDHEN, SYDVKM. CDR3 DNA: TGTGCCAGCAGTACCGGACAGGGAAGGTACGAGCAGTACTTC. Residues: CASSTGQGRYEQYF.

The chain recombines TRBV19 with TRBJ1-5; 8 bases align to TRBD1. The CDR3 extends over 13 amino acids. V trimming: 6 bases; J trimming: 4 bases; junction bases outside the gene matches: 2. In germline, CDR1 is LNHDA, CDR2 SQIVND (reference sequence). The CDR3: CASRDRENQPQHF. The CDR3 DNA is TGTGCCAGTAGGGACAGGGAGAATCAGCCCCAGCATTTT.

The rearrangement joins TRBV28 to TRBJ2-3; TRBD2 aligns across 12 bases. With V trimmed by 6 bases and J by 5 bases, 18 bases remained unmatched. The CDR3 extends over 19 amino acids. Germline CDR1 and CDR2: MDHEN and SYDVKM. The CDR3: CASRRPPILAGGGRDTQYF. DNA of the CDR3: TGTGCCAGCAGACGACCACCCATACTAGCGGGAGGAGGGAGAGATACGCAGTATTTT.

This chain connects TRBV19 to TRBJ2-7; 7 positions agree with TRBD1. This CDR3 comprises 14 residues. CDR1 and CDR2 (germline): LNHDA, SQIVND (reference sequence). V shed 3 bases and J 1 base; nucleotides not matched to a gene: 3. CDR3 region: CASSMRGLSYEQYF. CDR3 DNA sequence: TGTGCCAGTAGTATGAGGGGGCTATCCTACGAGCAGTACTTC.

The J gene is TRBJ2-7, the V gene TRBV10-3; D is perhaps TRBD2 (6 bases). Germline V gene data show CDR1 as ENHRY and CDR2 as SYGVKD. The CDR3 length is 19 residues. V dropped 6 bases and J dropped 10 bases, with 37 bases sitting between them. The CDR3 bases are TGTGCCATCAGCGTACCCCTGCTTGTTGGAGTTTCCGGGACTCCGCAACAGTACTTC. Residues: CAISVPLLVGVSGTPQQYF.

This clone has just a few counts. The chain couples TRBV28 to TRBJ1-5, with 9 bases matching TRBD1. The V segment lost 8 bases and the J segment 4 bases; nucleotides outside the gene matches: 3. The CDR3 sequence is 13 residues long. Germline lookup yields CDR1 MDHEN and CDR2 SYDVKM. CDR3 region: CASVTGGNQPQHF. The DNA of the CDR3 is TGTGCCAGCGTGACAGGGGGTAATCAGCCCCAGCATTTT.

This clone was observed once. This chain uses TRBV7-8 with TRBJ1-5, with 10 nucleotides matching TRBD1. J was trimmed by 0 bases and V by 2 bases; bases with no gene match: 7. This CDR3 contains 18 residues. The V gene's germline CDR1 is SGHVS and CDR2 FQNEAQ. The CDR3: CASSLIPGQGYSNQPQHF. In DNA form, the CDR3 reads TGTGCCAGCAGCTTAATTCCGGGACAGGGGTATAGCAATCAGCCCCAGCATTTT. Full variable domain (outside the CDR3, taken from reference TRBV7-8 and TRBJ1-5): GAGVSQSPRYKVAKRGQDVALRCDPISGHVSLFWYQQALGQGPEFLTYFQNEAQLDKSGLPSDRFFAERPEGSVSTLKIQRTQQEDSAVYLCASSLIPGQGYSNQPQHFGDGTRLSIL.

In nucleotides, the CDR3 is TGTGCCAGCAGTTACGGACTAGCGGCGACTAGCGTTAGAGGGGAGCTGTTTTTT. Residues: CASSYGLAATSVRGELFF. This chain links TRBV2 with TRBJ2-2, with 10 bases fitting TRBD2. The trim removed 5 bases at V and 8 bases at J, leaving 17 bases unmatched. Germline CDR1 reads SNHLY; CDR2 reads FYNNEI. The CDR3 has 18 residues.

This clone appeared a single time. The chain has TRBV21-1 and TRBJ1-1. TRBV21-1 is shown as a pseudogene. This CDR3 is built from 14 residues. CDR3 loop: CASPMRVRNTEAFF. CDR3 bases: TGTGCCAGCCCCATGAGGGTGAGGAACACTGAAGCTTTCTTT.

This sequence joins TRBV5-1 and TRBJ2-3; TRBD2 matches at 7 bases. The trim removed 4 bases at V and 2 bases at J, leaving 10 bases unmatched. The CDR3 covers 16 residues. Germline V gene data show CDR1 as SGHRS and CDR2 as YFSETQ. The CDR3 region has the DNA TGCGCCAGCAGCCCCATGCCGGGACTAACCACAGATACGCAGTATTTT. Protein product: CASSPMPGLTTDTQYF.

The chain combines TRBV27 with TRBJ1-2, with no clear D. Germline CDR1 reads MNHEY; CDR2 reads SMNVEV (reference sequence). CDR3 length: 15 amino acids. Trimming left V 4 bases short and J 10 bases short, with 22 bases between. CDR3 amino acids: CASSSPSGGSFIYTF. Here the CDR3 DNA reads TGTGCCAGCAGTTCTCCATCGGGTGGAAGTTTTATCTACACCTTC.

The V gene is TRBV14, the J gene TRBJ1-5; unclear D gene. Germline V lookup: CDR1 SGHDN, CDR2 FVKESK. The V gene lost 0 bases and the J gene lost 3 bases, with 3 bases spanning the gap. The CDR3 runs 13 residues. The CDR3 region has the DNA TGTGCCAGCAGCCAAGACCACAATCAGCCCCAGCATTTT. Amino acids: CASSQDHNQPQHF.